The 19 T cell receptor beta chains listed next were all sequenced from one sample in a study of immune evolution from preneoplasia to lung adenocarcinoma. The data were produced by immunoSEQ multiplex PCR, yet TCRdb's version contains in-frame clones alone and is incomplete. Of 5,500 to 8,000 clones listed, around three quarters are singletons. The sequencing input was FFPE lung adenocarcinoma in situ tissue. Every receptor here comes from a person aged 60-80 years with lung adenocarcinoma.

This chain connects TRBV12-2 to TRBJ1-4. TRBV12-2 is noted as a pseudogene. The CDR3 has 18 residues. CDR3 coding DNA: TGTGCAAGTCGCCATAACGTCAGGTGGGGGACAACTAATGAAAAACTGTTTTTT. It translates to CASRHNVRWGTTNEKLFF.

The chain carries TRBV18 and TRBJ2-1; TRBD2 matches at 9 bases. The CDR3 is made up of 17 amino acids. V was pared by 3 bases and J by 3 bases, with 9 bases of the junction left unmatched. CDR1 and CDR2 from the germline V gene are KGHSH and LQKENI. CDR3 bases: TGTGCCAGCTCACCCCCTAGCGGGGCGCCCAACTACAATGAGCAGTTCTTC. Its translation is CASSPPSGAPNYNEQFF.

The chain uses TRBV15 and TRBJ1-1, with D uncertain. V was trimmed by 0 bases and J by 3 bases, leaving 5 bases between them. Germline CDR1 LNHNV, CDR2 YYDKDF (reference sequence). The CDR3 runs to 13 residues. The CDR3 DNA reads TGTGCCACCAGCAGAGAGTCTTACACTGAAGCTTTCTTT. It translates to CATSRESYTEAFF. The whole variable domain, filled in from reference TRBV15 and TRBJ1-1, reads DAMVIQNPRYQVTQFGKPVTLSCSQTLNHNVMYWYQQKSSQAPKLLFHYYDKDFNNEADTPDNFQSRRPNTSFCFLDIRSPGLGDTAMYLCATSRESYTEAFFGQGTRLTVV.

This clone was detected a few times. V is TRBV28 and J is TRBJ1-6, with D perhaps matching TRBD1 (5 bases). Germline-derived CDR1 and CDR2 are MDHEN and SYDVKM. The CDR3 loop spans 12 amino acids. V lost 7 bases and J lost 8, with 9 bases in between. In DNA, the CDR3 is TGTGCCAGCAAGACCAGGGATTCACCCCTCCACTTT. This sequence encodes CASKTRDSPLHF.

The chain joins TRBV5-1 to TRBJ1-4; the D is unclear. V lost 2 bases and J lost 0, with 14 bases in between. The length of the CDR3 is 17 residues. Germline V gene sequence: CDR1 SGHRS, CDR2 YFSETQ. CDR3 loop: CASSFEVSSTTNEKLFF. DNA of the CDR3: TGCGCCAGCAGCTTTGAGGTGTCCTCCACAACTAATGAAAAACTGTTTTTT.

The rearrangement uses TRBV7-3 and TRBJ2-1; 8 nucleotides align to TRBD1. The germline CDR1 and CDR2 sequences are SGHTA and FQGTGA. The length of the CDR3 is 16 residues. With 4 bases clipped from V and 3 bases from J, the junction kept 8 bases outside the gene matches. CDR3 region: CASSSRQGINYNEQFF. CDR3 DNA: TGTGCCAGCAGCTCCCGACAGGGGATAAACTACAATGAGCAGTTCTTC.

The chain employs TRBV6-1 and TRBJ1-3, with TRBD1 matching 9 bases. V trimming: 8 bases; J trimming: 9 bases; junction bases outside the gene matches: 14. The germline gives CDR1 MNHNS, CDR2 SASEGT. CDR3 size: 15 residues. CDR3 sequence (DNA): TGTGCCAGCCGTCCGGGACAGGGACCTTATAGCACCATATATTTT. Its translation is CASRPGQGPYSTIYF.

The CDR3 spells CATSRDKNGPNTEAFF. The CDR3 nucleotides read TGTGCCACCAGCAGAGATAAGAACGGCCCGAACACTGAAGCTTTCTTT. The chain combines TRBV15 with TRBJ1-1; D gene uncertain. The CDR3 spans 16 residues. Germline lookup yields CDR1 LNHNV and CDR2 YYDKDF (reference sequence). Trimming took off 0 bases at V and 1 base at J, with 12 bases between the two ends.

The rearrangement joins TRBV11-2 to TRBJ1-1; the D gene is possibly TRBD1 (5 bases). Germline loops: CDR1 SGHAT, CDR2 FQNNGV. The CDR3 extends over 14 amino acids. The V gene lost 7 bases and the J gene lost 6 bases, with 18 bases spanning the gap. The DNA for the CDR3 is TGTGCCAGCAACCCCTCGGGGGGAGGTGCTGAAGCTTTCTTT. It translates to CASNPSGGGAEAFF.

This chain links TRBV4-2 with TRBJ2-7; no definite D call. The CDR3 contains 13 residues. CDR1 and CDR2 (germline): LGHNA, YNFKEQ. The ends were cut back, 5 bases at V and 7 bases at J, with 15 bases in the middle. CDR3 sequence reads: CASSSDTLGEQYF. DNA of the CDR3: TGTGCCAGCAGCTCCGACACGCTCGGGGAGCAGTACTTC.

The V and J genes are TRBV29-1 and TRBJ2-5, with TRBD2 as a possible D gene (6 bases). The ends were cut back, 3 bases at V and 9 bases at J, with 14 bases in the middle. Germline V gives CDR1 SQVTM, CDR2 ANQGSEA. The CDR3 is made up of 12 amino acids. In DNA, the CDR3 is TGCAGCGTTGAGACGGGGACGGGGGCCCAGTACTTC. Protein product: CSVETGTGAQYF.

V and J are TRBV7-2 and TRBJ2-7; 7 nucleotides align to TRBD1. After removal of 3 bases from V and 2 bases from J, the junction contained 4 bases not matched to a gene. CDR3 length equals 14 residues. Germline CDR1 and CDR2: SGHTA and FQGNSA. For the CDR3, the DNA is TGTGCCAGCAGCTTCTTGACAGGGACCTACGAGCAGTACTTC. It yields the protein CASSFLTGTYEQYF. Full variable domain (outside the CDR3, taken from reference TRBV7-2 and TRBJ2-7): GAGVSQSPSNKVTEKGKDVELRCDPISGHTALYWYRQSLGQGLEFLIYFQGNSAPDKSGLPSDRFSAERTGGSVSTLTIQRTQQEDSAVYLCASSFLTGTYEQYFGPGTRLTVT.

This clone is medium-sized (0.01 to 0.1%) by share. The genes are TRBV4-1 and TRBJ1-5; D is unresolved. CDR3 size: 12 residues. V dropped 1 base and J dropped 6 bases, with 4 bases sitting between them. Germline V gene data show CDR1 as MGHRA and CDR2 as YSYEKL. For the CDR3, the DNA is TGCGCCAGCAGCCAAGGGTTTCAGCCCCAGCATTTT. It specifies CASSQGFQPQHF.

CDR3: CASSQDGAYQGNTIYF. CDR3 DNA sequence: TGTGCCAGCAGCCAAGACGGGGCCTACCAGGGAAACACCATATATTTT. The rearrangement links TRBV4-2 to TRBJ1-3, with a possible D match to TRBD1 (5 bases). The germline V gene encodes CDR1 LGHNA and CDR2 YNFKEQ. The CDR3 extends over 16 amino acids. The ends were cut back, 0 bases at V and 4 bases at J, with 13 bases in the middle.

This sequence joins TRBV7-8 and TRBJ2-2, with D hard to call. The V and J ends lost 5 bases and 5 bases respectively, with 12 bases between them. This CDR3 comprises 14 residues. CDR1 is SGHVS, CDR2 FQNEAQ, per germline. In DNA, the CDR3 is TGTGCCAGCAGCAATCGTCCGGGTACCGGGGAGCTGTTTTTT. Amino acid sequence: CASSNRPGTGELFF.

This chain uses TRBV2 with TRBJ1-2, with 8 bases fitting TRBD1. CDR3 length: 13 amino acids. Germline V gene sequence: CDR1 SNHLY, CDR2 FYNNEI. The J segment lost 7 bases and the V segment lost 7 bases, leaving 8 bases of the junction unmatched. The CDR3 DNA reads as TGTGCCAGCAAGGAGGACAGGGTTGGTGGCTACACCTTC. This gives the protein CASKEDRVGGYTF.

The chain couples TRBV6-1 to TRBJ1-4, with 9 bases identical to TRBD1. CDR1 and CDR2 from the germline V gene are MNHNS and SASEGT. V lost 2 bases to trimming and J lost 6 bases; unmatched junction nucleotides: 13. The CDR3 sequence is 18 residues long. CDR3 nucleotide sequence: TGTGCCAGCAGTGAAACTCCGAACTACAGGGGGCTAGATGAAAAACTGTTTTTT. This gives the protein CASSETPNYRGLDEKLFF.

The CDR3 nucleotides are TGTGCCAGCAGTGAAGCGACAGGGGGAGGCGGGGAGCTGTTTTTT. This encodes CASSEATGGGGELFF. The V and J genes are TRBV2 and TRBJ2-2; 9 bases fit TRBD1. CDR1 is SNHLY and CDR2 is FYNNEI in the germline V gene. The CDR3 extends over 15 amino acids. Trimming cost V 0 bases and J 7 bases; bases outside gene matches: 3.

The genes are TRBV5-6 and TRBJ2-7; weak D call: TRBD1 (6 bases). This CDR3 has 11 amino acids. CDR1 and CDR2 (germline): SGHDT, YYEEEE. V lost 3 bases to trimming and J lost 7 bases, with 8 bases between them. CDR3 sequence (DNA): TGTGCCAGCAGCTACGGGACAGAGCAGTACTTC. Translation: CASSYGTEQYF.